The 15 T cell receptor beta chains reported below all come from one sample, sequenced in a study of blood T cells in healthy people across ages. Through a sample-barcoded 5' primer and a J-beta primer mix, a second PCR was run for roughly 7 to 12 cycles. TCRdb re-derived calls from the 5' RACE reads in MiXCR, one entry per CDR3 protein. The data contain about 780,000 distinct CDR3 sequences, 60% to 80% of them singletons. The specimen sequenced was blood. These receptors were taken from a man aged 25 to 45 in good health.

The chain combines TRBV6-5 with TRBJ1-6; D is ambiguous. CDR1 is MNHEY and CDR2 is SVGAGI in the germline V gene. The CDR3 has 18 amino acids. The V gene lost 0 bases and the J gene lost 0 bases, with 12 bases spanning the gap. The CDR3, as DNA: TGTGCCAGCAGTTACTCGGCAAGGCCCAGCTCCTATAATTCACCCCTCCACTTT. It specifies CASSYSARPSSYNSPLHF.

A note on this clonotype: The junction shows a germline mismatch at one end, possibly a read error. The rearrangement joins TRBV27 to TRBJ1-4; D remains unclear. CDR3 length: 14 amino acids. Germline CDR1 reads MNHEY; CDR2 reads SMNVEV (reference sequence). In DNA form, the CDR3 reads TGTGCCAGCAGTGTATCCGTGTTCAATGAAAAACTGTTTTTT. Amino acid sequence: CASSVSVFNEKLFF.

The chain uses TRBV12-3 or TRBV12-4 and TRBJ2-3; TRBD2 matches 12 bases. CDR3 length: 18 residues. V was clipped by 4 bases and J by 0 bases; unmatched bases: 8. CDR3 sequence reads: CASSSRLAGATSTDTQYF. DNA for the CDR3: TGTGCCAGCAGTTCCCGACTAGCGGGGGCAACTAGCACAGATACGCAGTATTTT.

As for this clonotype: A junction end diverges from the germline sequence, so it may reflect a read error. This chain connects TRBV6-2 or TRBV6-3 to TRBJ2-5, with D unclear. The DNA end is more similar to TRBJ2-7, so the J call may be wrong. Looked up from germline, CDR1 is MNHEY and CDR2 is SVGEGT. The CDR3 runs 15 residues. The CDR3 region is CATSIRHPSPYEQYF. The CDR3 coding sequence is TGTGCCACCAGTATTAGGCATCCTTCACCCTACGAGCAGTACTTC.

The genes are TRBV6-2 or TRBV6-3 and TRBJ2-3; TRBD2 aligns across 7 bases. The germline V gene encodes CDR1 MNHEY and CDR2 SVGEGT. The CDR3 sequence is 15 residues long. The V segment lost 6 bases and the J segment 1 base; nucleotides outside the gene matches: 7. The CDR3, as DNA: TGTGCCAGCAGGACAACTAGCGCACGCACAGATACGCAGTATTTT. It is translated as CASRTTSARTDTQYF.

The J gene is TRBJ2-4, the V gene TRBV28; the match to TRBD2 covers 7 bases. The J call may be mistaken, given a closer DNA end match to TRBJ2-5. Per the germline V gene, CDR1 is MDHEN and CDR2 is SYDVKM. The CDR3 loop spans 19 amino acids. This chain's CDR3 is CASSFLPSRGLVLMETQYF. CDR3 bases: TGTGCCAGCAGTTTCCTTCCCTCCCGCGGACTAGTATTAATGGAGACCCAGTACTTC.

This clonotype was observed a single time. The chain combines TRBV6-2 or TRBV6-3 with TRBJ2-1; D not certain. The J call may be incorrect, as the DNA end agrees better with TRBJ2-7. Per germline, CDR1 MNHEY and CDR2 SVGEGT. The CDR3 contains 17 residues. The CDR3 DNA follows: TGTGCCAGCAGTTACAGCCTCGACCGATTAACCTACAATGAGCAGTACTTC. Its translation: CASSYSLDRLTYNEQYF.

As to this clonotype: One end of the junction is discordant with germline, which a read error may explain. CDR3 sequence reads: CASSLASQETRYF. For the CDR3, the DNA is TGTGCCAGCAGTTTAGCCTCACAAGAGACCCGGTACTTC. The V call is TRBV12-3 or TRBV12-4, the J call TRBJ2-5, with D unresolved. The CDR3 spans 13 residues.

The chain recombines TRBV3-1 with TRBJ1-5, with D perhaps TRBD1 (6 bases). The length of the CDR3 is 14 residues. V was trimmed by 11 bases and J by 0 bases, leaving 14 bases between them. Germline V lookup: CDR1 LGHDT, CDR2 YNNKEL (reference sequence). CDR3: CAGEQGYSNQPQHF. The DNA for the CDR3 is TGTGCCGGTGAACAGGGATATAGCAATCAGCCCCAGCATTTT.

The chain joins TRBV7-9 to TRBJ2-4; 9 bases agree with TRBD2. The J call is in doubt because the DNA end fits TRBJ2-7 better. The germline CDR1 and CDR2 sequences are SEHNR and FQNEAQ (reference sequence). The CDR3 consists of 15 residues. The CDR3: CASSALSGSGTEQYF. The CDR3 nucleotides read TGTGCCAGCAGCGCCCTTAGCGGGAGCGGTACCGAGCAGTACTTC.

The gene calls are TRBV2 and TRBJ1-5; maybe TRBD1 (5 bases). The CDR3 runs to 13 residues. Trimming took 3 bases from V and 7 from J, leaving 10 bases between them. Germline CDR1 and CDR2: SNHLY and FYNNEI. CDR3 bases: TGTGCCAGCAGTGAGGGGGAGAGGCAGCCCCAGCATTTT. It codes for CASSEGERQPQHF. Full variable domain (rest looked up from reference TRBV2 and TRBJ1-5): EPEVTQTPSHQVTQMGQEVILRCVPISNHLYFYWYRQILGQKVEFLVSFYNNEISEKSEIFDDQFSVERPDGSNFTLKIRSTKLEDSAMYFCASSEGERQPQHFGDGTRLSIL.

The table lists this clonotype with a few counts. The J gene is TRBJ1-2, the V gene TRBV9; 9 positions match TRBD1. CDR3 length equals 16 residues. The V gene's germline CDR1 is SGDLS and CDR2 YYNGEE. V was pared by 2 bases and J by 0 bases, with 5 bases of the junction left unmatched. This CDR3 reads CASSVGTGNPNYGYTF. As DNA, the CDR3 is TGTGCCAGCAGCGTGGGGACAGGGAACCCTAACTATGGCTACACCTTC.

The chain joins TRBV10-3 to TRBJ1-6; possibly TRBD1 for D (5 bases). CDR3 size: 17 residues. With 0 bases removed from V and 8 bases from J, the gap between germline ends came to 17 bases. Germline CDR1 and CDR2: ENHRY and SYGVKD. Here the CDR3 DNA reads TGTGCCATCAGTGAGTCAGGCTCAAATTGGGGGGATTCACCCCTCCACTTT. It translates to CAISESGSNWGDSPLHF.

The chain is built from TRBV24-1 and TRBJ2-1; a possible D gene is TRBD2 (6 bases). V was clipped by 3 bases and J by 4 bases, with 18 bases between them. CDR1 KGHDR and CDR2 SFDVKD come from the germline V gene. CDR3 length equals 17 residues. CDR3 protein: CATSDPGRRAPYNEQFF. CDR3 DNA: TGTGCCACCAGTGATCCGGGCAGGAGGGCCCCTTACAATGAGCAGTTCTTC.

The CDR3 is CSVEDYGELFF. Here the CDR3 DNA reads TGCAGCGTTGAAGATTACGGGGAGCTGTTTTTT. The genes are TRBV29-1 and TRBJ2-2, with D unresolved. V lost 0 bases, J lost 7 bases, and 3 bases lay in between. Looked up from germline, CDR1 is SQVTM and CDR2 is ANQGSEA. The CDR3 is 11 residues long.